This note documents a single TCR beta chain sequence. The sample belongs to a study of blood T cell repertoires in COVID-19. The CDR3 totals 16 residues. V gave up 0 bases and J gave up 4 bases, with 15 bases separating them. Germline CDR1 LGHDT, CDR2 YNNKEL (reference sequence). TCRdb's copy holds only in-frame clones and misses some; the assay was immunoSEQ multiplex PCR. This sample has about 300,000 clones; 70% to 90% occur once, and the top ten carry 4.5% to 7%. The rearrangement uses TRBV3-1 (or the pseudogene TRBV3-2) and TRBJ1-1; no clear D. The source is a woman aged 25 to 39 who had recovered from COVID-19. Sequencing used PBMCs or T cells enriched from blood (not recorded which). CDR3 residues: CASSQDRRIGGTEAFF. The CDR3 region has the DNA TGTGCCAGCAGCCAAGATCGGCGGATCGGTGGCACTGAAGCTTTCTTT.